The source of this T cell receptor beta chain is a study of blood T cell repertoires in COVID-19. For the study at large: Material from acute and convalescent COVID-19 was sourced from the United States, Italy and Spain.

With 8 bases removed from V and 1 base from J, the gap between germline ends came to 11 bases. This CDR3 has 13 residues. Germline-derived CDR1 and CDR2 are ENHRY and SYGVKD. The data were produced by immunoSEQ multiplex PCR, yet TCRdb's version contains in-frame clones alone and is incomplete. The repertoire holds 200,000 or so clones, 75% to 90% seen once, with around 2.3% in the top ten. Sequencing was done on a sample of peripheral blood. This sequence joins TRBV10-3 and TRBJ1-1, with a possible D match to TRBD1 (6 bases). The sequence derives from a man between 65 and 85 years old with active or convalescent COVID-19. CDR3 protein: CAIGPTGNTEAFF. The CDR3 DNA is TGTGCCATCGGCCCGACAGGGAACACTGAAGCTTTCTTT.